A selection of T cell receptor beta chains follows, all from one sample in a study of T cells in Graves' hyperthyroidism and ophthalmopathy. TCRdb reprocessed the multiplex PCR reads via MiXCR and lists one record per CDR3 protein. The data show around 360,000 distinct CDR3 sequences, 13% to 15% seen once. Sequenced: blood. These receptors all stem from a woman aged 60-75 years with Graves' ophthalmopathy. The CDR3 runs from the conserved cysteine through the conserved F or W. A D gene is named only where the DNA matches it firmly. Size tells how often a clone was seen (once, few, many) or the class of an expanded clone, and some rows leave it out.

cdr3_aa: CASTQAGGRKVEQYF
cdr3_nt: TGTGCCAGCACCCAGGCAGGAGGCAGAAAAGTTGAGCAGTACTTC
v_call: TRBV6-1
j_call: TRBJ2-7
clone_size: many
d_call: NA

cdr3_aa: CASSQSAGLGPYEQYF
cdr3_nt: TGTGCCAGCAGCCAAAGCGCGGGACTAGGTCCCTACGAGCAGTACTTC
v_call: TRBV14
j_call: TRBJ2-7
clone_size: few
d_call: TRBD2

cdr3_aa: CSARSFETQYF
cdr3_nt: TGCAGTGCTCGGTCCTTTGAGACCCAGTACTTC
v_call: TRBV20-1
j_call: TRBJ2-5
clone_size: many
d_call: NA

cdr3_aa: CAISEPRDRRGETQYF
cdr3_nt: TGTGCCATCAGTGAGCCAAGGGACCGTCGAGGGGAGACCCAGTACTTC
v_call: TRBV10-3
j_call: TRBJ2-5
clone_size: many
d_call: NA

cdr3_aa: CSAASDRSTDTQYF
cdr3_nt: TGCAGTGCCGCATCGGACAGGTCCACAGATACGCAGTATTTT
v_call: TRBV20-1
j_call: TRBJ2-3
clone_size: many
d_call: TRBD1

cdr3_aa: CSVGGQGVTGELFF
cdr3_nt: TGCAGCGTTGGGGGACAGGGTGTAACCGGGGAGCTGTTTTTT
v_call: TRBV29-1
j_call: TRBJ2-2
clone_size: few
d_call: TRBD1

cdr3_aa: CSAREWTSGTQETQYF
cdr3_nt: TGCAGTGCTAGAGAGTGGACTAGCGGGACCCAAGAGACCCAGTACTTC
v_call: TRBV20-1
j_call: TRBJ2-5
clone_size: NA
d_call: TRBD2

cdr3_aa: CASSSGEWDYGYTF
cdr3_nt: TGTGCCAGCAGTTCAGGGGAATGGGACTATGGCTACACCTTC
v_call: TRBV12-3/TRBV12-4
j_call: TRBJ1-2
clone_size: many
d_call: NA

cdr3_aa: CASSGSGGGGSYNEQFF
cdr3_nt: TGTGCCAGCTCCGGCTCTGGTGGGGGCGGCTCCTACAATGAGCAGTTCTTC
v_call: TRBV18
j_call: TRBJ2-1
clone_size: NA
d_call: NA

cdr3_aa: CATSRSGDRMAKNIQYF
cdr3_nt: TGTGCCACCAGCAGGAGCGGGGACAGGATGGCCAAAAACATTCAGTACTTC
v_call: TRBV15
j_call: TRBJ2-4
clone_size: many
d_call: NA